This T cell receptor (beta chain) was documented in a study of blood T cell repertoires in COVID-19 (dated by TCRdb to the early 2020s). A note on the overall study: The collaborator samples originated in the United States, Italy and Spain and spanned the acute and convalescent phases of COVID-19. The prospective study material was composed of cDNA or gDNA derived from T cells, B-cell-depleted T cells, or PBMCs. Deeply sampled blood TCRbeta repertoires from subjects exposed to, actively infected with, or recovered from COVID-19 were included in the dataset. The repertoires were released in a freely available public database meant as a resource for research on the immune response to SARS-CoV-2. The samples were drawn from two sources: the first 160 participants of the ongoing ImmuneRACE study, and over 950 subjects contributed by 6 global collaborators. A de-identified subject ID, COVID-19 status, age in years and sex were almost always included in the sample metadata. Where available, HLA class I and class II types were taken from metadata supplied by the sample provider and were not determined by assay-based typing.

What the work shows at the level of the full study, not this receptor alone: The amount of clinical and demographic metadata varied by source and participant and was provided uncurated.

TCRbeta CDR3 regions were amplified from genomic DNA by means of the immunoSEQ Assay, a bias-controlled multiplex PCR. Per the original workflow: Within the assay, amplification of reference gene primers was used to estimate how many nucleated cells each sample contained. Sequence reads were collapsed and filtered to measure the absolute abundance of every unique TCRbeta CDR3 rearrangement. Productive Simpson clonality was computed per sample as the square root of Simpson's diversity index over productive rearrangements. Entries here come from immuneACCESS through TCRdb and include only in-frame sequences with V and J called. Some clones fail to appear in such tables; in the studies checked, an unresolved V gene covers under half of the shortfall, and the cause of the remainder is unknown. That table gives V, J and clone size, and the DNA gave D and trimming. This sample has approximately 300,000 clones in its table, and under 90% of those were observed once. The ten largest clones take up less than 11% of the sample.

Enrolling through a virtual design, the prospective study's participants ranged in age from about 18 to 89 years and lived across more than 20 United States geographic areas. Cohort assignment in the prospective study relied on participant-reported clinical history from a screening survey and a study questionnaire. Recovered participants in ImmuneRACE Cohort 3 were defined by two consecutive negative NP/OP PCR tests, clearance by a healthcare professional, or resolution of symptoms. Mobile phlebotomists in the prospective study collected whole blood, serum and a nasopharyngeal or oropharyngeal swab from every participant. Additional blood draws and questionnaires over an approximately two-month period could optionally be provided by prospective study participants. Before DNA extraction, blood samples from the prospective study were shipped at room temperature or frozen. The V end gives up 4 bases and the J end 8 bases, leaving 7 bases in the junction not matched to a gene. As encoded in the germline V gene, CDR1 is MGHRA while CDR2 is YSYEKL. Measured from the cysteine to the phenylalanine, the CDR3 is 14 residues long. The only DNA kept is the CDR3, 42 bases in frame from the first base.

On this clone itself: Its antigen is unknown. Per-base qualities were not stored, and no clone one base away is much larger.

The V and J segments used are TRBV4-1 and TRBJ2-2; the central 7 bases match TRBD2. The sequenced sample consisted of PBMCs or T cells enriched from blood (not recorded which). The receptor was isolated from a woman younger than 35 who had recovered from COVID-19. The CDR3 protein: CASSRGLGAGELFF. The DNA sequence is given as TGCGCCAGCAGCCGCGGACTAGGCGCGGGGGAGCTGTTTTTT.